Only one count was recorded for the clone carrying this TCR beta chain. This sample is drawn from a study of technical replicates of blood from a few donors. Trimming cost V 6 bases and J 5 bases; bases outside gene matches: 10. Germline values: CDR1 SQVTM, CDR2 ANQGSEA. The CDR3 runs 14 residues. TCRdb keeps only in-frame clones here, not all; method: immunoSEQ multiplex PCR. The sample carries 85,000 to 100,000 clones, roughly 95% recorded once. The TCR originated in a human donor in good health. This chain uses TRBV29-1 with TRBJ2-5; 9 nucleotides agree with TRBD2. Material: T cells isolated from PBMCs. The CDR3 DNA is TGCAGCGTCTTGAGCGGGAGGAGTGAGGAGACCCAGTACTTC. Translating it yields CSVLSGRSEETQYF.